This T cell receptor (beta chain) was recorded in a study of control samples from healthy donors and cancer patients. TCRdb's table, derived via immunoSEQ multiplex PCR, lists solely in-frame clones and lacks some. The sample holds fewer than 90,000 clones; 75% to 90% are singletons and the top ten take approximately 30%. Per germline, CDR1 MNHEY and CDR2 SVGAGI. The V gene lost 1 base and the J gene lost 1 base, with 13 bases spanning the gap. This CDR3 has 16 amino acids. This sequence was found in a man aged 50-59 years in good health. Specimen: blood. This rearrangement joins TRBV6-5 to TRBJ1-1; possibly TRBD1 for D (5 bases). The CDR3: CASSYFGASSNTEAFF. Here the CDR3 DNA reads TGTGCCAGCAGTTACTTCGGGGCCTCCTCGAACACTGAAGCTTTCTTT.